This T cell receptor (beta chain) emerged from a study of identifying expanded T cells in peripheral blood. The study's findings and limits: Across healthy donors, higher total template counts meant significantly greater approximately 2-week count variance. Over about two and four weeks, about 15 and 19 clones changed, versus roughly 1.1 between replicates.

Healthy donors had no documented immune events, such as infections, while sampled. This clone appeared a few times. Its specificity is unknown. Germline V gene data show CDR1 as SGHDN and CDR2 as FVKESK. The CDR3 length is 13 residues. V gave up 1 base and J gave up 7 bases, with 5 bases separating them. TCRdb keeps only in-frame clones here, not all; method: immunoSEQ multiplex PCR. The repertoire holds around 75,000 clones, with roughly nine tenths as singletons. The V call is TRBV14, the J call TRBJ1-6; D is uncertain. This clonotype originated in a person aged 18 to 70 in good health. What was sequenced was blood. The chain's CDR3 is CASSQAGNSPLHF. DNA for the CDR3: TGTGCCAGCAGCCAAGCCGGGAATTCACCCCTCCACTTT.